The next 18 T cell receptor beta chains were all read from a single sample in a study of cytomegalovirus exposure and HLA in healthy donors. 13 Jbeta primers and 60 Vbeta primers were used for the PCR. This table comes from immunoSEQ multiplex PCR, and its TCRdb copy is limited to in-frame clones, with some not included. The sample holds over 85,000 clones, approximately 79% seen once. Sequencing was done on a sample of PBMCs. The receptors here all came from a man under 40 in good health and CMV-seropositive.

The chain recombines TRBV30 with TRBJ1-4; D possibly corresponds to TRBD1 (5 bases). This CDR3 region has 15 residues. V lost 4 bases and J 5 bases, leaving 17 bases between the germline ends. CDR1 GTSNPN and CDR2 SVGIG come from the germline V gene (reference sequence). CDR3 coding DNA: TGTGCCTGGACGAAGGGGCAGGACCCAAATGAAAAACTGTTTTTT. It translates to CAWTKGQDPNEKLFF.

This chain uses TRBV7-9 with TRBJ2-1; a weak D match, TRBD1 (5 bases). V lost 5 bases to trimming and J lost 5 bases, with 10 bases between them. The CDR3 consists of 13 residues. CDR1 is SEHNR, CDR2 FQNEAQ, per germline (reference sequence). CDR3 sequence reads: CASSLDTNNEQFF. CDR3 nucleotide sequence: TGTGCCAGCAGCCTGGACACAAACAATGAGCAGTTCTTC.

The chain couples TRBV5-1 to TRBJ1-1, with 10 bases lining up with TRBD1. The CDR3 spans 14 residues. CDR1 and CDR2 from the germline V gene are SGHRS and YFSETQ. The junction had 3 bases not matched to a gene; V was cut back by 4 bases and J by 3 bases. CDR3 DNA sequence: TGCGCCAGCAGCGCGGGACAGGGGTACACTGAAGCTTTCTTT. It yields the protein CASSAGQGYTEAFF.

This chain joins TRBV19 and TRBJ2-1; 7 bases agree with TRBD2. Germline V gene lookup returns CDR1 LNHDA and CDR2 SQIVND (reference sequence). The CDR3 totals 15 residues. V shed 5 bases, J shed 10 bases, and the junction held 14 bases outside the gene matches. CDR3 bases: TGTGCCAGTAGTTACGAGGCTAGCGGTAAAGCGGAGCAGTTCTTC. Translating it yields CASSYEASGKAEQFF.

V and J are TRBV11-2 and TRBJ2-1; no reliable D call. The CDR3 sequence is 17 residues long. The V end lost 0 bases, the J end lost 3 bases, and 15 bases lay between the germline ends. CDR1 is SGHAT and CDR2 is FQNNGV in the germline V gene. The CDR3 sequence is CASSLENAESDYNEQFF. The CDR3 coding sequence is TGTGCCAGCAGCTTAGAGAACGCGGAGTCAGACTACAATGAGCAGTTCTTC. Combining the CDR3 with reference TRBV11-2 and TRBJ2-1 gives the whole variable domain EAGVAQSPRYKIIEKRQSVAFWCNPISGHATLYWYQQILGQGPKLLIQFQNNGVVDDSQLPKDRFSAERLKGVDSTLKIQPAKLEDSAVYLCASSLENAESDYNEQFFGPGTRLTVL.

This clone was observed a few times. This chain joins TRBV5-4 and TRBJ1-2, with 9 bases aligning to TRBD1. J was trimmed by 7 bases and V by 4 bases; bases with no gene match: 2. CDR1 is SGHNT, CDR2 YYREEE, per germline (reference sequence). The CDR3 has 12 amino acids. Written as DNA, the CDR3 is TGTGCCAGCAGCCGGGACAGGGTTGGCTACACCTTC. Translating it yields CASSRDRVGYTF.

The rearrangement links TRBV30 to TRBJ2-5, with D perhaps matching TRBD2 (6 bases). Deletions cut 5 bases from V and 5 bases from J, with 12 bases between. The CDR3 sequence is 12 residues long. Germline V gene data show CDR1 as GTSNPN and CDR2 as SVGIG (reference sequence). The CDR3 reads CAWGRPAETQYF. The DNA of the CDR3 is TGTGCCTGGGGGAGGCCAGCCGAGACCCAGTACTTC.

The chain has TRBV5-1 and TRBJ1-1, with TRBD1 as a possible D gene (5 bases). CDR1 and CDR2 (germline): SGHRS, YFSETQ. With 0 bases removed from V and 8 bases from J, the gap between germline ends came to 14 bases. The CDR3 length is 14 residues. The CDR3 bases are TGCGCCAGCAGCTTGGCGGGTTACCAGGGAGAAGCTTTCTTT. Translating it yields CASSLAGYQGEAFF.

This rearrangement joins TRBV5-4 to TRBJ2-3; perhaps TRBD1 as D (5 bases). The CDR3 extends over 16 amino acids. V gave up 4 bases and J gave up 1 base, with 16 bases separating them. CDR1 is SGHNT, CDR2 YYREEE, per germline (reference sequence). The CDR3, as DNA: TGTGCCAGCAGCCCTAAGTTTCAGGGTGGCACAGATACGCAGTATTTT. Translated: CASSPKFQGGTDTQYF.

V is TRBV7-3 and J is TRBJ1-1; weak D call: TRBD1 (6 bases). Per germline, CDR1 SGHTA and CDR2 FQGTGA. Trimming removed 7 bases from V and 3 bases from J, with 12 bases in between. The CDR3 runs to 13 residues. CDR3 sequence reads: CASKQQGDTEAFF. CDR3 coding DNA: TGTGCCAGCAAACAACAGGGTGACACTGAAGCTTTCTTT.

The chain uses TRBV7-2 and TRBJ2-3, with a possible D match to TRBD2 (5 bases). This CDR3 has 15 residues. The V and J ends lost 1 base and 1 base respectively, with 9 bases between them. Germline CDR1 SGHTA, CDR2 FQGNSA. CDR3 sequence: CASSLGERRTDTQYF. The DNA for the CDR3 is TGTGCCAGCAGCTTAGGGGAGCGGCGCACAGATACGCAGTATTTT. The variable domain in full, with the rest retrieved from reference TRBV7-2 and TRBJ2-3, is GAGVSQSPSNKVTEKGKDVELRCDPISGHTALYWYRQSLGQGLEFLIYFQGNSAPDKSGLPSDRFSAERTGGSVSTLTIQRTQQEDSAVYLCASSLGERRTDTQYFGPGTRLTVL.

This sequence joins TRBV19 and TRBJ2-6, with TRBD1 matching 8 bases. This CDR3 spans 16 amino acids. Germline V gene data show CDR1 as LNHDA and CDR2 as SQIVND (reference sequence). After removal of 7 bases from V and 4 bases from J, the junction contained 9 bases not matched to a gene. In nucleotides, the CDR3 is TGTGCCAGTAAAAGGCAGGGGGCGGGCGGGGCCAACGTCCTGACTTTC. Translating gives CASKRQGAGGANVLTF.

This clone was observed a handful of times. The J gene is TRBJ2-7, the V gene TRBV5-4; D is uncertain. The length of the CDR3 is 13 residues. Trimming took 4 bases from V and 5 from J, leaving 13 bases between them. Germline CDR1 is SGHNT and CDR2 is YYREEE (reference sequence). This CDR3 is CASSTGLSHEQYF. CDR3 in DNA: TGTGCCAGCAGCACGGGTTTGAGCCACGAGCAGTACTTC.

This chain joins TRBV19 and TRBJ2-5; 9 nucleotides match TRBD1. Germline V gene lookup returns CDR1 LNHDA and CDR2 SQIVND (reference sequence). V was clipped by 8 bases and J by 2 bases; unmatched bases: 9. The CDR3 consists of 15 residues. The CDR3 reads CASSPPGQGQETQYF. The DNA of the CDR3 is TGTGCCAGTTCTCCTCCGGGACAGGGTCAAGAGACCCAGTACTTC.

In this sample, this clone is medium-sized. The chain carries TRBV6-5 and TRBJ1-1; D might be TRBD1 (6 bases). CDR1 and CDR2 (germline): MNHEY, SVGAGI. The CDR3 contains 12 residues. V was trimmed by 8 bases and J by 6 bases, leaving 13 bases between them. The CDR3 spells CASGWGRAEAFF. CDR3 sequence (DNA): TGTGCCAGCGGGTGGGGGCGCGCTGAAGCTTTCTTT.

Only a few counts were recorded for this clone. This chain joins TRBV5-6 and TRBJ1-5; perhaps TRBD1 as D (5 bases). Germline assignment: CDR1 SGHDT and CDR2 YYEEEE. The CDR3 has 14 amino acids. The ends were cut back, 2 bases at V and 7 bases at J, with 13 bases in the middle. The CDR3 DNA is TGTGCCAGCAGCTTCGCAGGGAAAGGGCAGCCCCAGCATTTT. It yields the protein CASSFAGKGQPQHF.

The CDR3 here is CATSRGETGVYNEQFF. CDR3 coding DNA: TGTGCCACCAGCAGGGGGGAGACAGGGGTCTACAATGAGCAGTTCTTC. This chain links TRBV15 with TRBJ2-1, with 8 bases identical to TRBD1. CDR1 is LNHNV, CDR2 YYDKDF, per germline (reference sequence). The CDR3 is 16 residues long. V shed 3 bases, J shed 3 bases, and the junction held 7 bases outside the gene matches.

CDR3 region: CASSLPQGLAEYNEQFF. In nucleotides, the CDR3 is TGTGCCAGCAGCTTACCACAGGGACTAGCGGAATACAATGAGCAGTTCTTC. The chain recombines TRBV5-8 with TRBJ2-1, with 11 bases that match TRBD2. CDR3 size: 17 residues. Germline V gives CDR1 SGHTS, CDR2 YDEGEE. J gave up 4 bases and V 2 bases, and 8 bases lay outside the gene matches. Variable domain in full (rest from reference TRBV5-8 and TRBJ2-1): EAGVTQSPTHLIKTRGQQATLRCSPISGHTSVYWYQQALGLGLQFLLWYDEGEERNRGNFPPRFSGRQFPNYSSELNVNALELEDSALYLCASSLPQGLAEYNEQFFGPGTRLTVL.